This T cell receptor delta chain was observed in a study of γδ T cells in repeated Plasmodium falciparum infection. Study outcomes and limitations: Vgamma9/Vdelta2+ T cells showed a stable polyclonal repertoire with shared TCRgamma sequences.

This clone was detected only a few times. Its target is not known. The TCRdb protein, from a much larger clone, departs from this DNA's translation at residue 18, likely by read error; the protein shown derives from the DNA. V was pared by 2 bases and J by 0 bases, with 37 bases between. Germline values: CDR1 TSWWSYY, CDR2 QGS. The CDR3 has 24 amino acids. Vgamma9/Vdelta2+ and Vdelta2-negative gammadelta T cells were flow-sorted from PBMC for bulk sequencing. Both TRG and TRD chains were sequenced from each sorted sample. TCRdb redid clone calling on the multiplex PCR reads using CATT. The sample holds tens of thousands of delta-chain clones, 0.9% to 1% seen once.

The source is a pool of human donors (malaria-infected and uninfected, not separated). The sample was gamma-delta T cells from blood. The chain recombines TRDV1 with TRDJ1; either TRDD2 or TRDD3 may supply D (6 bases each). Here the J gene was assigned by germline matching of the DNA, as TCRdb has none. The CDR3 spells CALGETGLPKRGGDPPIDTDKLIF. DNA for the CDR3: TGTGCTCTTGGGGAAACGGGCCTTCCCAAACGTGGAGGGGATCCACCCATAGACACCGATAAACTCATCTTT.